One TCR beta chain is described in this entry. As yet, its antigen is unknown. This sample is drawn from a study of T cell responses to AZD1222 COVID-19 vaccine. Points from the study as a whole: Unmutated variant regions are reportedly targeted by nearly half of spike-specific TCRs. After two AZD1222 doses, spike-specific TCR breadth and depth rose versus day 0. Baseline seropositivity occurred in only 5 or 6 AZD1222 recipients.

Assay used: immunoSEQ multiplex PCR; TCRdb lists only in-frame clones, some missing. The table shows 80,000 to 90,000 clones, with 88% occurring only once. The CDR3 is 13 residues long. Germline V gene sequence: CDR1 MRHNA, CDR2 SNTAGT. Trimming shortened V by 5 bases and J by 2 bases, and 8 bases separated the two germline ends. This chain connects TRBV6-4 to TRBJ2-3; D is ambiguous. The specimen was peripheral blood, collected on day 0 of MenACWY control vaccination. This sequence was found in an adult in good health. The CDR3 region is CASSNGFTDTQYF. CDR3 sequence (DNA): TGTGCCAGCAGTAACGGTTTCACAGATACGCAGTATTTT.